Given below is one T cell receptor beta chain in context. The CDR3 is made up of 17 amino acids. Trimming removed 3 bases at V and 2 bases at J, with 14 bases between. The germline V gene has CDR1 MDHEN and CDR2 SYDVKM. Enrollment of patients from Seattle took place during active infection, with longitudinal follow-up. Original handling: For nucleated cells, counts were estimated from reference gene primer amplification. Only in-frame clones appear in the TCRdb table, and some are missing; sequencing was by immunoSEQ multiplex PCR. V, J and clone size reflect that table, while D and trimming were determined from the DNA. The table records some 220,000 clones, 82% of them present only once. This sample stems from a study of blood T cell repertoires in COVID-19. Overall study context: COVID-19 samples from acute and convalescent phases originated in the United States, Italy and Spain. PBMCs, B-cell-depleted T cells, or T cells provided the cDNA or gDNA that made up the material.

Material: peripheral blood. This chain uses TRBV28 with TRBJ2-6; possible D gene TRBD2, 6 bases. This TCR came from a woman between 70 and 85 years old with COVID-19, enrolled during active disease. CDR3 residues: CASSFWGGGTGANVLTF. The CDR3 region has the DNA TGTGCCAGCAGTTTTTGGGGTGGGGGGACTGGGGCCAACGTCCTGACTTTC. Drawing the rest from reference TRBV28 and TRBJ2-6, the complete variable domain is DVKVTQSSRYLVKRTGEKVFLECVQDMDHENMFWYRQDPGLGLRLIYFSYDVKMKEKGDIPEGYSVSREKKERFSLILESASTNQTSMYLCASSFWGGGTGANVLTFGAGSRLTVL.